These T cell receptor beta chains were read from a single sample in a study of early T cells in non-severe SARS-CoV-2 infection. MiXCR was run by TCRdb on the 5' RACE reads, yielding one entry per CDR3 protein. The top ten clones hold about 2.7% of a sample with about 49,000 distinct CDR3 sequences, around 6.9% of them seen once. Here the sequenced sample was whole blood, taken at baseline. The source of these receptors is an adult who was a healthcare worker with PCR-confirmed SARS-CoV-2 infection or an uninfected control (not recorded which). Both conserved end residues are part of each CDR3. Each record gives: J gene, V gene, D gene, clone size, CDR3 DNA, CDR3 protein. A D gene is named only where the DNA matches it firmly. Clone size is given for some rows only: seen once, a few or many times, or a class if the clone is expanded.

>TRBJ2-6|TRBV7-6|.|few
TGTGCCAGCAGCTTATCCCGGGACACGGAGGAGGGGGCCAACGTCCTGACTTTC
CASSLSRDTEEGANVLTF
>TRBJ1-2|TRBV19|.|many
TGTGCCAGTAGTCCCCAGGGAAAGGGTGGTGGCTACACCTTC
CASSPQGKGGGYTF
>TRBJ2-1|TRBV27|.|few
TGTGCCAGCAGTTTCCCCTCGGGGGGCGCTTATACTGAGCAGTTCTTC
CASSFPSGGAYTEQFF
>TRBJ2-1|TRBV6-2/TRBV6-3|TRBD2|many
TGTGCCAGCAGTCTAGCGGGGGAGCAGTTCTTC
CASSLAGEQFF
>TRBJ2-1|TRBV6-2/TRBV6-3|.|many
TGTGCCAGCAGTTACTTCGGGACAAGATCCTACAATGAGCAGTTCTTC
CASSYFGTRSYNEQFF
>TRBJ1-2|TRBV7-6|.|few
TGTGCCAGCAGATCTGCCAAGGATGGCTACACCTTC
CASRSAKDGYTF
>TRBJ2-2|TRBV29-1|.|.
TGCAGCGTGGCCGGGACAAAGAACACCGGGGAGCTGTTTTTT
CSVAGTKNTGELFF
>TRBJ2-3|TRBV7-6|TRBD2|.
TGTGCCAGCAGCTTGGGGACTAGCGGGGGAGATACGCAGTATTTT
CASSLGTSGGDTQYF
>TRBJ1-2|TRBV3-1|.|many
TGTGCCAGCAGCCAAGTGCAGGGGCGAGGGGGCTACACCTTC
CASSQVQGRGGYTF
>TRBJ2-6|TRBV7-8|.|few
TGTGCCACCAAATGGACAGCCCCTTCTGGGGCCAACGTCCTGACTTTC
CATKWTAPSGANVLTF